One and the same sample provided the 8 T cell receptor beta chains below, sequenced in a study of cytomegalovirus exposure and HLA in healthy donors. The primer mix had 60 Vbeta and 13 Jbeta primers. Using immunoSEQ multiplex PCR, the repertoire was profiled, and TCRdb retains in-frame clones only, with some absent. The repertoire holds about 160,000 clones, with approximately 88% as singletons. The sample consisted of PBMCs. The receptors come from a woman aged 25 to 39 in good health and CMV-seronegative.

J is TRBJ2-5 and V is TRBV19, with 7 bases lining up with TRBD1. The CDR3 contains 14 residues. V was pared by 5 bases and J by 5 bases, with 8 bases of the junction left unmatched. Germline CDR1 reads LNHDA; CDR2 reads SQIVND (reference sequence). CDR3 protein: CASSSDRRRETQYF. The CDR3 bases are TGTGCCAGTAGTTCGGACAGGAGGAGGGAGACCCAGTACTTC. Full variable domain (remainder filled in from reference TRBV19 and TRBJ2-5): DGGITQSPKYLFRKEGQNVTLSCEQNLNHDAMYWYRQDPGQGLRLIYYSQIVNDFQKGDIAEGYSVSREKKESFPLTVTSAQKNPTAFYLCASSSDRRRETQYFGPGTRLLVL.

The chain carries TRBV11-2 and TRBJ2-1; 9 bases are a match to TRBD2. J gave up 8 bases and V 5 bases, and 10 bases lay outside the gene matches. CDR1 and CDR2 from the germline V gene are SGHAT and FQNNGV. The CDR3 runs to 15 residues. For the CDR3, the DNA is TGTGCCAGCAGCAGGCGGGGGGGCGCTACCGATGAGCAGTTCTTC. Encoded protein: CASSRRGGATDEQFF.

The J gene is TRBJ2-2, the V gene TRBV7-6, with 9 bases that match TRBD1. V gave up 4 bases and J gave up 2 bases; unmatched junction bases: 5. From germline, CDR1 is SGHVS and CDR2 FNYEAQ. The CDR3 extends over 16 amino acids. The CDR3: CASSWRTGDNTGELFF. DNA of the CDR3: TGTGCCAGCAGCTGGCGGACAGGGGATAACACCGGGGAGCTGTTTTTT.

This clone came up once. The rearrangement joins TRBV7-2 to TRBJ2-7; tentative D call: TRBD1 (5 bases). With 0 bases removed from V and 10 bases from J, the gap between germline ends came to 10 bases. Per germline, CDR1 SGHTA and CDR2 FQGNSA. CDR3 length: 12 residues. CDR3 DNA: TGTGCCAGCAGCTTAGCGCTGGGGCCCCAGTACTTC. It specifies CASSLALGPQYF. Supplemented by reference TRBV7-2 and TRBJ2-7, the full variable domain reads GAGVSQSPSNKVTEKGKDVELRCDPISGHTALYWYRQSLGQGLEFLIYFQGNSAPDKSGLPSDRFSAERTGGSVSTLTIQRTQQEDSAVYLCASSLALGPQYFGPGTRLTVT.

The gene calls are TRBV29-1 and TRBJ2-5; D gene ambiguous. V lost 7 bases to trimming and J lost 7 bases, with 16 bases between them. Germline V gives CDR1 SQVTM, CDR2 ANQGSEA. The CDR3 totals 12 residues. CDR3 in DNA: TGCAGCGCCTTGGAGACGATCGGGACCCAGTACTTC. This sequence encodes CSALETIGTQYF.

The chain uses TRBV27 and TRBJ1-1, with a tentative D call TRBD1 (6 bases). The CDR3 totals 13 residues. The ends were cut back, 5 bases at V and 3 bases at J, with 10 bases in the middle. The germline CDR1 and CDR2 sequences are MNHEY and SMNVEV (reference sequence). The CDR3 region has the DNA TGTGCCAGCAGTAAGCACAGGGACACTGAAGCTTTCTTT. Translating it yields CASSKHRDTEAFF.

This chain links TRBV19 with TRBJ2-3, with 10 nucleotides matching TRBD2. The junction had 18 bases not matched to a gene; V was cut back by 9 bases and J by 6 bases. The CDR3 totals 17 residues. Germline V gene data show CDR1 as LNHDA and CDR2 as SQIVND (reference sequence). CDR3 protein: CASTRTSGPSGADTQYF. CDR3 sequence (DNA): TGTGCCAGCACGAGGACTAGCGGCCCCAGCGGAGCGGATACGCAGTATTTT.

This clone has just one count. This chain connects TRBV5-4 to TRBJ2-2; possibly TRBD1 for D (6 bases). Germline CDR1 reads SGHNT; CDR2 reads YYREEE (reference sequence). V lost 4 bases and J lost 2, with 18 bases in between. This CDR3 region has 17 residues. In DNA, the CDR3 is TGTGCCAGCAGCAACACACAGGGTCCCATAAACACCGGGGAGCTGTTTTTT. Protein sequence: CASSNTQGPINTGELFF.